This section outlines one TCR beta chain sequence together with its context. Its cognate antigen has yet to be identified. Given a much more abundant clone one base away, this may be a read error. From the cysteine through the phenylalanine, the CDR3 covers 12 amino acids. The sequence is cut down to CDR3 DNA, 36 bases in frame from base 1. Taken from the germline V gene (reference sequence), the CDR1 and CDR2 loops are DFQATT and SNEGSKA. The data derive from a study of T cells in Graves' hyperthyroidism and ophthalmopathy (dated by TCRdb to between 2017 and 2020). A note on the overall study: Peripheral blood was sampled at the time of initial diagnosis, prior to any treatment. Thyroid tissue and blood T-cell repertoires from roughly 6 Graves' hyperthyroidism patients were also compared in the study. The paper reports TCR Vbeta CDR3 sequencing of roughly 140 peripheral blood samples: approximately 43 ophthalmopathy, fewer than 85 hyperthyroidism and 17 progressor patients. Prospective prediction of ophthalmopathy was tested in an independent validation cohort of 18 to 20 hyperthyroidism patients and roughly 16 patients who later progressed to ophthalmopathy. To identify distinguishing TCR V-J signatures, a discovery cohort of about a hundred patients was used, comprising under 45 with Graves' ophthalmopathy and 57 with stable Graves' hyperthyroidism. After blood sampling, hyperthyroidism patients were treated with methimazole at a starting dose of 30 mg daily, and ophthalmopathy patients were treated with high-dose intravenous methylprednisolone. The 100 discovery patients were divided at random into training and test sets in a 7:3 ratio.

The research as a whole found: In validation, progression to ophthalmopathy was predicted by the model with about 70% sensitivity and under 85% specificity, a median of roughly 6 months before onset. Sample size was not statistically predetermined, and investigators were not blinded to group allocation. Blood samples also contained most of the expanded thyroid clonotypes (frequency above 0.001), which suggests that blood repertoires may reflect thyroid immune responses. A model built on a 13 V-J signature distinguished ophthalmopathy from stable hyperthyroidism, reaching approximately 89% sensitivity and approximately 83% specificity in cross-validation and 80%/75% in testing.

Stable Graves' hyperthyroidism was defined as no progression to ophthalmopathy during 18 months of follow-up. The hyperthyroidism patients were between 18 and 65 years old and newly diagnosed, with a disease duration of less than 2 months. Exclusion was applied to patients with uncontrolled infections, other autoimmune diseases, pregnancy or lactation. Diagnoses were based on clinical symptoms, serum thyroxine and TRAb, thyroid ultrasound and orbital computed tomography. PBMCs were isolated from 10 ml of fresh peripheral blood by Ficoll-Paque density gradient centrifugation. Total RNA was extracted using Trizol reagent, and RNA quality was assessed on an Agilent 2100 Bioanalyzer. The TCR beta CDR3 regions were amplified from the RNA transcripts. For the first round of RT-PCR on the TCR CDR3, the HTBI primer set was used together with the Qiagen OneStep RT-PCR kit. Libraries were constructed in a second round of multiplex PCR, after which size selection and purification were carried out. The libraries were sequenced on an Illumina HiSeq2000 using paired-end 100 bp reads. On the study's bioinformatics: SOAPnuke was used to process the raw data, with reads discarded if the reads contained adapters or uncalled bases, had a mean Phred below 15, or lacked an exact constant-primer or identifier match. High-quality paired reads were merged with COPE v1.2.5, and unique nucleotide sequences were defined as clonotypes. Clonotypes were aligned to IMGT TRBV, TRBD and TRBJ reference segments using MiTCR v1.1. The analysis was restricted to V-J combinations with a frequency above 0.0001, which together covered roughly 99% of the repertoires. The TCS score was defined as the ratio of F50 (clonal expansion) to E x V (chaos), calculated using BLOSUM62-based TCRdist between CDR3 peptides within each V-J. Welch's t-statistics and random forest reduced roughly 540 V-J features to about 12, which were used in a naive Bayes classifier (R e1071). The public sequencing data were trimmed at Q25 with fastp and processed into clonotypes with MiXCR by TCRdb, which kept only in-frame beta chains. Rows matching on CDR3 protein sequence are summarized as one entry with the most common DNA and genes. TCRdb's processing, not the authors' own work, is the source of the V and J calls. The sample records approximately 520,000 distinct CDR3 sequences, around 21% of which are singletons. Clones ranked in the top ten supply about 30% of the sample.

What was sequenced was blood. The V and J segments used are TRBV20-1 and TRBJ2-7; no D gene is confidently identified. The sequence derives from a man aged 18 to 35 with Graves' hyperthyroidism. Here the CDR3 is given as CSARDGAREEYF. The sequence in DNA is TGCAGTGCTAGAGACGGCGCCCGCGAGGAGTACTTC.